These T cell receptor beta chains were read from a single sample in a study of beta chain features in type 1 diabetes. TCRdb keeps only in-frame clones here, not all; method: immunoSEQ multiplex PCR. This table has 150,000 to 200,000 clones, roughly 59% appearing once. The specimen sequenced was naive CD4+ T cells from blood. The receptor source for this set is a young man with type 1 diabetes. The CDR3 runs from the conserved cysteine through the conserved F or W. The D gene is left open where the match is weak. Clone size appears in some rows only: once, few, many, or a class for an expanded clone.

cdr3_nt: TGTGCCACTGGAAGGCGGGAAGAGACCCAGTACTTC; cdr3_aa: CATGRREETQYF; clone_size: -; d_call: -; v_call: TRBV15; j_call: TRBJ2-5
cdr3_nt: TGTGCCAGCAGCTTCCGGGACCCCTATCGCGGTGGCTACACCTTC; cdr3_aa: CASSFRDPYRGGYTF; clone_size: -; d_call: -; v_call: TRBV7-2; j_call: TRBJ1-2
cdr3_nt: TGCAGCGCCCGGGACAGTGACACAGATACGCAGTATTTT; cdr3_aa: CSARDSDTDTQYF; clone_size: -; d_call: TRBD1; v_call: TRBV29-1; j_call: TRBJ2-3
cdr3_nt: TGTGCCAGCAGCCGACAGGAGAACACTGAAGCTTTCTTT; cdr3_aa: CASSRQENTEAFF; clone_size: -; d_call: -; v_call: TRBV7-9; j_call: TRBJ1-1
cdr3_nt: TGCGCCAGCAGCCAAGACGGGCAGTACAATGAGCAGTTCTTC; cdr3_aa: CASSQDGQYNEQFF; clone_size: -; d_call: -; v_call: TRBV4-3; j_call: TRBJ2-1
cdr3_nt: TGCGCCAGCAGCCAAGCCACAGGGGGCGCAGATACGCAGTATTTT; cdr3_aa: CASSQATGGADTQYF; clone_size: few; d_call: TRBD1; v_call: TRBV4-3; j_call: TRBJ2-3
cdr3_nt: TGTGCCAGCAGCGCAGACGGGGGCAGTAATCAGCCCCAGCATTTT; cdr3_aa: CASSADGGSNQPQHF; clone_size: -; d_call: -; v_call: TRBV9; j_call: TRBJ1-5
cdr3_nt: TGCAGCGTTCCCACAGGGGCTAACACTGAAGCTTTCTTT; cdr3_aa: CSVPTGANTEAFF; clone_size: few; d_call: TRBD1; v_call: TRBV29-1; j_call: TRBJ1-1
cdr3_nt: TGTGCCAGCAGCGTAGGTCAGCCCCTAGATGGCTACACCTTC; cdr3_aa: CASSVGQPLDGYTF; clone_size: -; d_call: -; v_call: TRBV9; j_call: TRBJ1-2
cdr3_nt: TGTGCCAGCACCAATCGGGACTCGGAGACCCAGTACTTC; cdr3_aa: CASTNRDSETQYF; clone_size: -; d_call: -; v_call: TRBV2; j_call: TRBJ2-5
cdr3_nt: TGTGCCAGCAGCGTAGTATCTAGCGGGGCAGAGACCCAGTACTTC; cdr3_aa: CASSVVSSGAETQYF; clone_size: -; d_call: TRBD2; v_call: TRBV9; j_call: TRBJ2-5
cdr3_nt: TGTGCCAGCAGCGCGGGATCCTTCTACACCTTC; cdr3_aa: CASSAGSFYTF; clone_size: -; d_call: -; v_call: TRBV9; j_call: TRBJ1-2
cdr3_nt: TGTGCCAGCAGTTCGGACGGACTCTCCTACGAGCAGTACTTC; cdr3_aa: CASSSDGLSYEQYF; clone_size: -; d_call: -; v_call: TRBV28; j_call: TRBJ2-7
cdr3_nt: TGTGCCAGAAGTTTGGACAGGGATCCGCCGTTCTTC; cdr3_aa: CARSLDRDPPFF; clone_size: few; d_call: TRBD1; v_call: TRBV30; j_call: TRBJ2-1
cdr3_nt: TGCAGTGCTAGTATGGATTATGGCTACACCTTC; cdr3_aa: CSASMDYGYTF; clone_size: -; d_call: -; v_call: TRBV20-1; j_call: TRBJ1-2
cdr3_nt: TGCAGTGCCCAGGGAACAGATACGCAGTATTTT; cdr3_aa: CSAQGTDTQYF; clone_size: -; d_call: -; v_call: TRBV20-1; j_call: TRBJ2-3
cdr3_nt: TGTGCCAGCAGTTTGATCACAGATACGCAGTATTTT; cdr3_aa: CASSLITDTQYF; clone_size: -; d_call: -; v_call: TRBV7-9; j_call: TRBJ2-3
cdr3_nt: TGTGCCAGCAGTGAAATTAGTGGTGGCTACACCTTC; cdr3_aa: CASSEISGGYTF; clone_size: -; d_call: -; v_call: TRBV2; j_call: TRBJ1-2
cdr3_nt: TGTGCCACCAGCGCCCTCTCCTACAGGGGCCGTAAGTACAATGAGCAGTTCTTC; cdr3_aa: CATSALSYRGRKYNEQFF; clone_size: -; d_call: TRBD1; v_call: TRBV15; j_call: TRBJ2-1
cdr3_nt: TGTGCCTCTGGGCGGGACATCACAGATACGCAGTATTTT; cdr3_aa: CASGRDITDTQYF; clone_size: few; d_call: -; v_call: TRBV30; j_call: TRBJ2-3
cdr3_nt: TGCGCCAGCAGCCAGGGTGTGAATCCGACAGGGTTGAGCTCCTACGAGCAGTACTTC; cdr3_aa: CASSQGVNPTGLSSYEQYF; clone_size: few; d_call: TRBD1; v_call: TRBV4-3; j_call: TRBJ2-7
cdr3_nt: TGCGCCAGCAGCCAAGAAACGCAGTTAGAAGCTTTCTTT; cdr3_aa: CASSQETQLEAFF; clone_size: -; d_call: -; v_call: TRBV4-3; j_call: TRBJ1-1